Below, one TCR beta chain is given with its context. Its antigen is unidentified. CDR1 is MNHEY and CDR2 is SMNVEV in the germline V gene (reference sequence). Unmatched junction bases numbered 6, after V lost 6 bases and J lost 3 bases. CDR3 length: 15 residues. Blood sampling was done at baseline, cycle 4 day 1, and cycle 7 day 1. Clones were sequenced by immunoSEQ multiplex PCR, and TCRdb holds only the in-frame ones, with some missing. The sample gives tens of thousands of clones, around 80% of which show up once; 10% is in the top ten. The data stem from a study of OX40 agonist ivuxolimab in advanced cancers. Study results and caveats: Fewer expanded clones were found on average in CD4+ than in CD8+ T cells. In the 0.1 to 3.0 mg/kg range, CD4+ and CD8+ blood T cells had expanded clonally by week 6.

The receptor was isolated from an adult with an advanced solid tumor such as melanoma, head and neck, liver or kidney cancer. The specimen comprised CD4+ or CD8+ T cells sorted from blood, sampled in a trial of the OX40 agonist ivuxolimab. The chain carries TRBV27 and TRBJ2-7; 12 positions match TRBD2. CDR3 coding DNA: TGTGCCAGCAGCGCCGGACTAGCGGGACTCTACGAGCAGTACTTC. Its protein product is CASSAGLAGLYEQYF.